The entry below describes one T cell receptor beta chain. The data belong to a study of cytomegalovirus exposure and HLA in healthy donors. Sequencing was performed with immunoSEQ multiplex PCR; in TCRdb, only in-frame clones are kept and a portion is missing. The table lists around 74,000 clones, 85% of them singletons. The J segment lost 2 bases and the V segment lost 3 bases, leaving 2 bases of the junction unmatched. Germline CDR1 reads LNHDA; CDR2 reads SQIVND (reference sequence). CDR3 length equals 17 residues. V usage is TRBV19 and J usage is TRBJ2-1; 15 positions match TRBD2. Sequences were obtained from PBMCs. The receptor comes from a man aged 25 to 45 in good health and CMV-seronegative. Written as DNA, the CDR3 is TGTGCCAGTAGTATGGGACTAGCGGGGGGCCCCTACAATGAGCAGTTCTTC. The encoded protein is CASSMGLAGGPYNEQFF.